This T cell receptor beta chain was identified during a study of T cells in Graves' hyperthyroidism and ophthalmopathy. The TCR beta CDR3 regions underwent amplification using RNA transcripts as the source. The study used the HTBI primer set for a first-round RT-PCR of the TCR CDR3. TCRdb re-called the multiplex PCR reads with MiXCR, one entry per CDR3 protein. This sample carries about 400,000 distinct CDR3 sequences, 14% to 15% of them seen once, and the ten largest clones take approximately 32%. CDR1 and CDR2 (germline): SGHTA, FQGNSA. CDR3 length: 12 amino acids. As to this clonotype: A much larger clone differs by one base, so this may be a read error.

Uncontrolled infection, other autoimmune disease, pregnancy or lactation excluded patients. Sequencing was carried out using blood. The chain recombines TRBV7-2 with TRBJ2-1; D might be TRBD1 (5 bases). This sequence was found in a woman in her twenties or thirties with Graves' hyperthyroidism. The CDR3: CASSPGIHEQLF. In DNA form, the CDR3 reads TGTGCCAGCAGCCCAGGGATCCATGAGCAGCTCTTC.